This entry is about one T cell receptor beta chain. The data stem from a study of blood T cell repertoires in COVID-19. Study-wide context: The samples span acute and convalescent COVID-19 from the United States, Italy and Spain. From T cells, B-cell-depleted T cells, or PBMCs came the material, which was cDNA or gDNA.

Authors' methods: Quantification of nucleated cells was approximated via reference gene primer amplification. Assay: immunoSEQ multiplex PCR; the TCRdb copy retains only in-frame clones and omits some. V and J calls and clone size are those listed in that table; D and trimming were worked out from the DNA. The profile shows roughly 200,000 clones, 70% to 90% of them singletons. Trimming left V 6 bases short and J 5 bases short, with 7 bases between. CDR1 MNHEY and CDR2 SVGEGT come from the germline V gene. This CDR3 has 11 amino acids. The sample was peripheral blood. The rearrangement links TRBV6-2 or TRBV6-3 to TRBJ2-5, with D hard to call. The TCR sequence derives from a man aged 18 to 30 with active or convalescent COVID-19. The CDR3 sequence is CASSPAETQYF. DNA for the CDR3: TGTGCCAGCAGCCCGGCCGAGACCCAGTACTTC.